Below, 18 T cell receptor beta chains from the same sample are listed, as sequenced in a study of T cell repertoires in cytomegalovirus infection. Their specific antigens are unknown. TCRdb re-analysed the reads in MiXCR, keeping a single row per CDR3 protein. The sample has approximately 34,000 distinct CDR3 sequences, less than 60% seen once. The source was CD8+ T cells from cultured PBMCs, collected from culture after CMV antigen stimulation. These receptors all stem from a human donor in good health (CMV status not recorded). Some clones in this sample may be carry-over from other donors' samples.

This clonotype was picked up a small number of times. V usage is TRBV2 and J usage is TRBJ2-7; D perhaps matches TRBD1 (6 bases). CDR3 length equals 15 residues. Germline V gene lookup returns CDR1 SNHLY and CDR2 FYNNEI. V was shortened by 8 bases and J by 4 bases, with 21 bases between the two germline ends. CDR3 DNA sequence: TGTGCCAGCCGCCTAGATCGGGCAGGGGAGTACGAGCAGTACTTC. Translated, it gives CASRLDRAGEYEQYF.

The chain employs TRBV7-8 and TRBJ1-2; no clear D gene. The CDR3 runs 13 residues. Trimming stripped 1 base from V and 8 bases from J, with 11 bases between. Germline V gene sequence: CDR1 SGHVS, CDR2 FQNEAQ. The CDR3 nucleotides read TGTGCCAGCAGCTTAGGAGTGGAGAGGGGCTACACCTTC. This encodes CASSLGVERGYTF.

There are many counts of this clonotype. The V call is TRBV15, the J call TRBJ2-1; D unresolved. Trimming cost V 0 bases and J 0 bases, with 9 bases left between them. The CDR3 covers 16 residues. CDR1 and CDR2 from the germline V gene are LNHNV and YYDKDF (reference sequence). CDR3 amino acids: CATSRDLASSYNEQFF. CDR3 sequence (DNA): TGTGCCACCAGCAGAGATTTGGCCTCCTCCTACAATGAGCAGTTCTTC.

The CDR3 sequence: CASSPTTGGAFGKETQYF. DNA of the CDR3: TGTGCCAGCAGTCCGACGACAGGGGGTGCTTTTGGTAAAGAGACCCAGTACTTC. The rearrangement links TRBV6-6 to TRBJ2-5; 9 bases fit TRBD1. Germline V gives CDR1 MNHNY, CDR2 SVGAGI (reference sequence). The CDR3 loop spans 18 amino acids. V lost 5 bases and J lost 3; bases outside the gene matches: 16.

This clonotype was found many times. The chain links TRBV20-1 to TRBJ1-5; D is possibly TRBD1 (6 bases). The CDR3 length is 16 residues. Germline V lookup: CDR1 DFQATT, CDR2 SNEGSKA (reference sequence). The V end was cut by 6 bases, the J end by 1 base, with 19 bases between. The CDR3 DNA follows: TGCAGTGCAGCTATTCCGGGACAAGCAAGCAATCAGCCCCAGCATTTT. As protein: CSAAIPGQASNQPQHF.

The V gene is TRBV27, the J gene TRBJ2-7; 8 bases are a match to TRBD2. The trim removed 3 bases at V and 5 bases at J, leaving 6 bases unmatched. Germline CDR1 MNHEY, CDR2 SMNVEV (reference sequence). There are 14 residues in the CDR3. The CDR3 sequence: CASSFQRLANEQYF. The CDR3 DNA sequence: TGTGCCAGCAGTTTCCAAAGACTAGCGAACGAGCAGTACTTC.

This clonotype came up a few times. The V and J genes are TRBV20-1 and TRBJ2-2, with 16 bases matching TRBD2. The CDR3 runs to 16 residues. Trimming took 6 bases from V and 6 from J; bases not matched to a gene: 7. Germline loops: CDR1 DFQATT, CDR2 SNEGSKA (reference sequence). CDR3 nucleotides: TGCAGTGCCCAGGGACTAGCGGGAGGGAGGTCCGGGGAGCTGTTTTTT. Amino acids: CSAQGLAGGRSGELFF.

This clonotype has just a few counts. This chain connects TRBV11-2 to TRBJ2-7; D not resolved. V gave up 0 bases and J gave up 6 bases, with 15 bases separating them. The CDR3 is made up of 15 amino acids. From germline, CDR1 is SGHAT and CDR2 FQNNGV. CDR3 coding DNA: TGTGCCAGCAGCTTAGAGTCTTACCCCTCCCGCGAGCAGTACTTC. Translated, it gives CASSLESYPSREQYF.

The CDR3 here is CASSQETAGGPSETQYF. The CDR3 bases are TGTGCCAGCAGCCAAGAAACAGCGGGGGGGCCAAGTGAGACCCAGTACTTC. V gene TRBV14 combines with J gene TRBJ2-5, with TRBD2 matching over 10 bases. Trimming took 0 bases from V and 5 from J; bases not matched to a gene: 9. Germline-derived CDR1 and CDR2 are SGHDN and FVKESK. The CDR3 sequence is 17 residues long.

The chain couples TRBV6-6 to TRBJ1-5; no clear D gene. Trimming stripped 5 bases from V and 12 bases from J, with 14 bases between. Germline lookup yields CDR1 MNHNY and CDR2 SVGAGI (reference sequence). The CDR3 has 12 amino acids. The CDR3 DNA is TGTGCCAGCAGTGCATCCCCGGAGATCCAGCATTTT. Protein sequence: CASSASPEIQHF.

This clonotype has a count of ten or more. The chain uses TRBV18 and TRBJ2-1, with D possibly being TRBD1 (5 bases). Germline V CDR1 and CDR2: KGHSH, LQKENI. V was clipped by 5 bases and J by 3 bases, with 11 bases between them. CDR3 length equals 14 residues. CDR3 residues: CASSYLQGYNEQFF. DNA for the CDR3: TGTGCCAGCTCATACCTTCAGGGCTACAATGAGCAGTTCTTC.

This clonotype was seen only a few times. The chain recombines TRBV7-9 with TRBJ1-2; 9 bases are shared with TRBD1. With V trimmed by 5 bases and J by 7 bases, 5 bases remained unmatched. Per germline, CDR1 SEHNR and CDR2 FQNEAQ (reference sequence). This CDR3 contains 13 residues. Written as DNA, the CDR3 is TGTGCCAGCAGCCTGGGACAGGGATCTGGCTACACCTTC. Its protein is CASSLGQGSGYTF.

The DNA of the CDR3 is TGTGCCAGCAAGGATCTGGGGGCCAACGTCCTGACTTTC. Its translation: CASKDLGANVLTF. This rearrangement joins TRBV7-6 to TRBJ2-6; D not certain. The V and J ends lost 7 bases and 4 bases respectively, with 8 bases between them. Germline V gene sequence: CDR1 SGHVS, CDR2 FNYEAQ. CDR3 size: 13 residues.

This chain links TRBV11-2 with TRBJ2-2; D unresolved. CDR3 length equals 11 residues. Germline V gene data show CDR1 as SGHAT and CDR2 as FQNNGV. V lost 7 bases and J lost 3, with 3 bases in between. The DNA of the CDR3 is TGTGCCAGCACCCACACCGGGGAGCTGTTTTTT. Translation: CASTHTGELFF.

This clonotype has just a few counts. This rearrangement joins TRBV7-6 to TRBJ2-3; 8 nucleotides line up with TRBD2. J gave up 2 bases and V 5 bases, and 6 bases lay outside the gene matches. Germline CDR1 is SGHVS and CDR2 is FNYEAQ. The CDR3 consists of 15 residues. This CDR3 reads CASSEIAGPTDTQYF. CDR3 in DNA: TGTGCCAGCAGCGAGATAGCGGGGCCCACAGATACGCAGTATTTT.

V usage is TRBV7-6 and J usage is TRBJ2-1; TRBD2 agrees at 10 bases. The CDR3 is 16 residues long. From germline, CDR1 is SGHVS and CDR2 FNYEAQ. After removal of 5 bases from V and 1 base from J, the junction contained 5 bases not matched to a gene. The CDR3 nucleotides are TGTGCCAGCAGCACCGCTAGCGGGGGATCCTACAATGAGCAGTTCTTC. Amino acid sequence: CASSTASGGSYNEQFF.

The genes are TRBV4-1 and TRBJ1-2; no clear D. The CDR3 is 13 amino acids. V was pared by 0 bases and J by 8 bases, with 10 bases between. Germline lookup yields CDR1 MGHRA and CDR2 YSYEKL. This chain's CDR3 is CASSQDAWGGYTF. The CDR3, as DNA: TGCGCCAGCAGCCAAGATGCTTGGGGAGGCTACACCTTC.

There are a few counts of this clonotype. The rearrangement links TRBV7-8 to TRBJ2-1; 11 bases agree with TRBD2. Per germline, CDR1 SGHVS and CDR2 FQNEAQ. V was clipped by 5 bases and J by 2 bases; unmatched bases: 8. This CDR3 spans 17 amino acids. CDR3 residues: CASSASLAGGPYNEQFF. In DNA form, the CDR3 reads TGTGCCAGCAGCGCATCGTTAGCGGGAGGGCCCTACAATGAGCAGTTCTTC.